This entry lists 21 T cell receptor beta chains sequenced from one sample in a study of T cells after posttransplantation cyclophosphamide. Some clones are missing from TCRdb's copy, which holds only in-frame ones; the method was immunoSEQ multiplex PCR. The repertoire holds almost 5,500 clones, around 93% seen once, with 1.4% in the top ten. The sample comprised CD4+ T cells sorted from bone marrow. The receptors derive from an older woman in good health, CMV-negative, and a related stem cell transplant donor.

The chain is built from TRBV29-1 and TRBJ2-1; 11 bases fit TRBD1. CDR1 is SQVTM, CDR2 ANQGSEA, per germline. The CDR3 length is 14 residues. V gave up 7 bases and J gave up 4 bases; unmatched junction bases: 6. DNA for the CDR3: TGCAGCGCAGCGGGACAGGGGGTATACAATGAGCAGTTCTTC. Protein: CSAAGQGVYNEQFF.

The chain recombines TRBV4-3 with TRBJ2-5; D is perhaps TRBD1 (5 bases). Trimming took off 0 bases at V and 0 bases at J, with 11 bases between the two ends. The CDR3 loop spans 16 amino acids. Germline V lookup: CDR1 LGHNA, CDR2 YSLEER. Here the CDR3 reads CASSQEDRGNQETQYF. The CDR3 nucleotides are TGCGCCAGCAGCCAAGAAGATAGGGGCAACCAAGAGACCCAGTACTTC.

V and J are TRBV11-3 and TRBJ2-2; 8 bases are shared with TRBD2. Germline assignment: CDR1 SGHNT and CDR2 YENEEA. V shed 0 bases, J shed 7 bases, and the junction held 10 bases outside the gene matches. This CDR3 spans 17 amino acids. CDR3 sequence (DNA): TGTGCCAGCAGCTTAGATCTCGGCGGGAGGAGGGTCGGGGAGCTGTTTTTT. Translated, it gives CASSLDLGGRRVGELFF.

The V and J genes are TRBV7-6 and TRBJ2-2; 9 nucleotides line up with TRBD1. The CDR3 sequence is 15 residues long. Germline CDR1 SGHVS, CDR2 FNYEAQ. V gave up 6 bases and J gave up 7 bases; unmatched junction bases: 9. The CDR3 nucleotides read TGTGCCAGCAGTTTTGGACAGGGGATGCTCGGGGAGCTGTTTTTT. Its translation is CASSFGQGMLGELFF.

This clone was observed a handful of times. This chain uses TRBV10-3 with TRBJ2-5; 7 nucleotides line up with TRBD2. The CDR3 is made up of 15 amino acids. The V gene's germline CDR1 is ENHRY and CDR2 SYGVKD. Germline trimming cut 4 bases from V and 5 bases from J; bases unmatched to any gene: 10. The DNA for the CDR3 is TGTGCCATCAGTGCCGTGGGGGGGTTCGGTGAGACCCAGTACTTC. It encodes CAISAVGGFGETQYF.

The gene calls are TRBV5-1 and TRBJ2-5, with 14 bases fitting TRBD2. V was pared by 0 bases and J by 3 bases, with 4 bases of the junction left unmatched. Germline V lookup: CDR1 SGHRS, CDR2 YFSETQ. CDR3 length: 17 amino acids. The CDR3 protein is CASSLAWTSGRKETQYF. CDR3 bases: TGCGCCAGCAGCTTGGCCTGGACTAGCGGGAGGAAAGAGACCCAGTACTTC.

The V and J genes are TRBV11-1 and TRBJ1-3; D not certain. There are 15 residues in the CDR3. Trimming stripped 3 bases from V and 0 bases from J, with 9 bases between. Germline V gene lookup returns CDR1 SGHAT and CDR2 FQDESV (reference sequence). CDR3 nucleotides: TGTGCCAGCAGCTTCGGTGCGAACTCTGGAAACACCATATATTTT. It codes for CASSFGANSGNTIYF.

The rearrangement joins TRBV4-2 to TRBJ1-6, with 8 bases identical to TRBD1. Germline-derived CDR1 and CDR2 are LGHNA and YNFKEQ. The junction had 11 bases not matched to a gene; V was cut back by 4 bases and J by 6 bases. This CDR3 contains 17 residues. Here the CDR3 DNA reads TGTGCCAGCAGCCCGGGACAGCAGGGGGCCCTTAATTCACCCCTCCACTTT. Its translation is CASSPGQQGALNSPLHF.

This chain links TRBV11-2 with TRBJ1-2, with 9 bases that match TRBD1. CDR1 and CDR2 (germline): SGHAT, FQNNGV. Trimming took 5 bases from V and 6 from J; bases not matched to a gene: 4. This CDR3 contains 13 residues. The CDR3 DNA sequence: TGTGCCAGCAGCCTCACAGGGGGCGATGGCTACACCTTC. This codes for CASSLTGGDGYTF.

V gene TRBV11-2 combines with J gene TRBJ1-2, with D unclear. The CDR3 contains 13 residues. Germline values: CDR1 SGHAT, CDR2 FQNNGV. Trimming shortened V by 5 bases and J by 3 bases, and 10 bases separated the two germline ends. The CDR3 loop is CASSPELYYGYTF. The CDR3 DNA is TGTGCCAGCAGCCCTGAACTTTACTATGGCTACACCTTC.

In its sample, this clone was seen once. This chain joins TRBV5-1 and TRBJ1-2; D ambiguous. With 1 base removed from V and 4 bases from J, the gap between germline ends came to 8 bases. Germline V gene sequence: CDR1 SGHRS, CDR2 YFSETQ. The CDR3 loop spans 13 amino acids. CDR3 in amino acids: CASSLTASYGYTF. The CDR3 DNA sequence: TGCGCCAGCAGCTTGACAGCTTCCTATGGCTACACCTTC.

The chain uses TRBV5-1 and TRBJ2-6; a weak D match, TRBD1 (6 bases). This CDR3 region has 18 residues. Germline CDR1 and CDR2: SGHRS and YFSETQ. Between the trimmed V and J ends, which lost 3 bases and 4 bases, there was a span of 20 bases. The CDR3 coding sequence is TGCGCCAGCAGCTCAACCTCAGGGGTCTCCGGGGGGGCCAACGTCCTGACTTTC. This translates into CASSSTSGVSGGANVLTF.

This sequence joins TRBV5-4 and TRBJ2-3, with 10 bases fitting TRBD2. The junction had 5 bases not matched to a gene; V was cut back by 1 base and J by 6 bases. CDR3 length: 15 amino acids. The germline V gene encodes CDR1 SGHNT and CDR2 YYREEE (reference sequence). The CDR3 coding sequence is TGTGCCAGCAGCTTGCGAACTAGCGGGGTGGATACGCAGTATTTT. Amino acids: CASSLRTSGVDTQYF.

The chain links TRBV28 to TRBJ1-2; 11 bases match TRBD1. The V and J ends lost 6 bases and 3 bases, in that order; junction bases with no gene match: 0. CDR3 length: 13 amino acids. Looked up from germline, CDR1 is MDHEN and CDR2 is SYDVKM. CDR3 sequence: CASRGQGDYGYTF. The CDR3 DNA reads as TGTGCCAGCAGGGGACAGGGGGACTATGGCTACACCTTC.

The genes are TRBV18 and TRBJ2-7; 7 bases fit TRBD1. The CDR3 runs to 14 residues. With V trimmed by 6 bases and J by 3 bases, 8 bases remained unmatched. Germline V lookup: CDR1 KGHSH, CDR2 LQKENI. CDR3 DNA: TGTGCCAGCTCCGACAGGGCGTTGTACTACGAGCAGTACTTC. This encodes CASSDRALYYEQYF.

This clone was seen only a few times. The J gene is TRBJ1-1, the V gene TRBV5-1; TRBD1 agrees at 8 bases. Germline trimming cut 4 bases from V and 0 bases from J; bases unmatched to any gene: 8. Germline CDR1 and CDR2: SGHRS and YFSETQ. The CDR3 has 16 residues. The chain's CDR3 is CASSRTGPFMNTEAFF. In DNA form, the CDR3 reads TGCGCCAGCAGCAGGACAGGGCCCTTTATGAACACTGAAGCTTTCTTT.

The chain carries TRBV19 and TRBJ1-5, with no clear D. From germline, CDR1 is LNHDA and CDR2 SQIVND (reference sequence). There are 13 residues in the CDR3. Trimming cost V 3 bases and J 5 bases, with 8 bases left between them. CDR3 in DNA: TGTGCCAGTAGTATCCGAGTGTATCAGCCCCAGCATTTT. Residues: CASSIRVYQPQHF.

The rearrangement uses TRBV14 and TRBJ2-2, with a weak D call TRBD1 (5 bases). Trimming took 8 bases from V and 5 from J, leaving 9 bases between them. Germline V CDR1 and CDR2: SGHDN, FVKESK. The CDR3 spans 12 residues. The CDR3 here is CASGAWTGELFF. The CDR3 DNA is TGTGCCAGCGGGGCATGGACCGGGGAGCTGTTTTTT.

The CDR3 DNA reads as TGTGCCAGCAGCTGGGACAGGGCTAACCTAAAGGCTTTCTTT. It codes for CASSWDRANLKAFF. This chain uses TRBV6-1 with TRBJ1-1; 9 bases agree with TRBD1. V shed 6 bases and J 11 bases; nucleotides not matched to a gene: 13. This CDR3 region has 14 residues. Germline-derived CDR1 and CDR2 are MNHNS and SASEGT.

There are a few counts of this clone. CDR3 region: CASSLSTGTGNTIYF. Here the CDR3 DNA reads TGTGCCAGCAGTTTATCTACGGGGACTGGAAACACCATATATTTT. The chain uses TRBV7-9 and TRBJ1-3; D is ambiguous. This CDR3 is 15 amino acids long. Germline V gene sequence: CDR1 SEHNR, CDR2 FQNEAQ (reference sequence). V was cut by 6 bases and J by 2 bases, with 14 bases left in between.

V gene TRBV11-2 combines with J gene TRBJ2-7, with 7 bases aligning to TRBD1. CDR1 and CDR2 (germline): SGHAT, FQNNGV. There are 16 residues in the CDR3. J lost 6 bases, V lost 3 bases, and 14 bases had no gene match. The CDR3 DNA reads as TGTGCCAGCAGCTTGGGCCTCCAGGGGGAAAAGGGCGAGCAGTACTTC. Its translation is CASSLGLQGEKGEQYF. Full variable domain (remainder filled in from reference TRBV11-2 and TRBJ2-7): EAGVAQSPRYKIIEKRQSVAFWCNPISGHATLYWYQQILGQGPKLLIQFQNNGVVDDSQLPKDRFSAERLKGVDSTLKIQPAKLEDSAVYLCASSLGLQGEKGEQYFGPGTRLTVT.